These 10 T cell receptor beta chains were all obtained from the same sample, sequenced in a study of T cell responses to AZD1222 COVID-19 vaccine. Profiled with immunoSEQ multiplex PCR; TCRdb holds only in-frame clones, not every one. The data show roughly 50,000 clones, with 65% to 90% seen just once and 6.5% to 8.5% held by the top ten. The sample here was peripheral blood, taken 28 days after the second AZD1222 dose. These TCRs come from an adult who received the AZD1222 COVID-19 vaccine.

This rearrangement joins TRBV7-2 to TRBJ2-1; 7 positions match TRBD2. With 7 bases clipped from V and 6 bases from J, the junction kept 6 bases outside the gene matches. Germline CDR1 SGHTA, CDR2 FQGNSA. This CDR3 has 13 residues. The CDR3 coding sequence is TGTGCCAGCACTACGGGGGGACGCAATGAGCAGTTCTTC. This encodes CASTTGGRNEQFF.

This chain joins TRBV5-1 and TRBJ2-7; TRBD1 agrees at 7 bases. CDR3 size: 13 residues. From germline, CDR1 is SGHRS and CDR2 YFSETQ. Trimming took 4 bases from V and 5 from J; bases not matched to a gene: 6. CDR3 loop: CASSLTGQNEQYF. In nucleotides, the CDR3 is TGCGCCAGCAGCCTTACGGGACAGAACGAGCAGTACTTC.

The chain is built from TRBV6-5 and TRBJ1-5; perhaps TRBD1 as D (5 bases). Germline loops: CDR1 MNHEY, CDR2 SVGAGI. The CDR3 runs to 13 residues. Trimming took off 6 bases at V and 8 bases at J, with 14 bases between the two ends. The chain's CDR3 is CASRPHPGKPQHF. The CDR3, as DNA: TGTGCCAGCAGACCACATCCAGGGAAGCCCCAGCATTTT.

The CDR3 protein is CASSLSSGSSYEQYF. Written as DNA, the CDR3 is TGTGCCAGTAGTCTTTCTAGTGGGTCCTCCTACGAGCAGTACTTC. The rearrangement uses TRBV19 and TRBJ2-7; D call uncertain. Per germline, CDR1 LNHDA and CDR2 SQIVND (reference sequence). This CDR3 contains 15 residues. V lost 5 bases, J lost 0 bases, and 14 bases lay in between.

This chain connects TRBV6-5 to TRBJ2-2; D uncertain. The CDR3 is 13 amino acids. With 7 bases removed from V and 5 bases from J, the gap between germline ends came to 11 bases. Germline CDR1 MNHEY, CDR2 SVGAGI. DNA for the CDR3: TGTGCCAGCATCCACCCGGTAACCGGGGAGCTGTTTTTT. Protein: CASIHPVTGELFF.

The chain is built from TRBV7-9 and TRBJ2-7, with D uncertain. Trimming stripped 4 bases from V and 2 bases from J, with 12 bases between. This CDR3 spans 14 amino acids. Per the germline V gene, CDR1 is SEHNR and CDR2 is FQNEAQ (reference sequence). CDR3 in DNA: TGTGCCAGCAGCTCAGCCACGCTCCCCTACGAGCAGTACTTC. Translated: CASSSATLPYEQYF.

The CDR3 sequence: CASSEGLAGGALSYEQYF. The CDR3 DNA is TGCGCCAGCAGTGAGGGACTAGCGGGAGGTGCCCTATCCTACGAGCAGTACTTC. The chain joins TRBV10-1 to TRBJ2-7; 14 positions agree with TRBD2. CDR3 length: 18 amino acids. The trim removed 2 bases at V and 1 base at J, leaving 7 bases unmatched. Germline lookup yields CDR1 WNHNN and CDR2 SYGVQD (reference sequence).

V is TRBV12-3 or TRBV12-4 and J is TRBJ2-2; D ambiguous. The CDR3 spans 13 residues. V gave up 11 bases and J gave up 0 bases, with 10 bases separating them. The CDR3 DNA reads as TGTGCCTTACGGCAGACGAACACCGGGGAGCTGTTTTTT. Amino acids: CALRQTNTGELFF.

This chain joins TRBV7-3 and TRBJ2-7; no clear D. Per germline, CDR1 SGHTA and CDR2 FQGTGA. The CDR3 consists of 12 residues. The V and J ends lost 5 bases and 3 bases respectively, with 8 bases between them. The CDR3 here is CASSPENYEQYF. The CDR3 DNA is TGTGCCAGCAGCCCGGAAAACTACGAGCAGTACTTC.

The gene calls are TRBV2 and TRBJ2-3, with 9 bases aligning to TRBD1. The CDR3 is made up of 16 amino acids. In germline, CDR1 is SNHLY, CDR2 FYNNEI. Trimming removed 3 bases from V and 4 bases from J; junction bases left unmatched: 8. For the CDR3, the DNA is TGTGCCAGCAGTGAGGTTTGGGACAGGGAATCAGATACGCAGTATTTT. Amino acid sequence: CASSEVWDRESDTQYF.